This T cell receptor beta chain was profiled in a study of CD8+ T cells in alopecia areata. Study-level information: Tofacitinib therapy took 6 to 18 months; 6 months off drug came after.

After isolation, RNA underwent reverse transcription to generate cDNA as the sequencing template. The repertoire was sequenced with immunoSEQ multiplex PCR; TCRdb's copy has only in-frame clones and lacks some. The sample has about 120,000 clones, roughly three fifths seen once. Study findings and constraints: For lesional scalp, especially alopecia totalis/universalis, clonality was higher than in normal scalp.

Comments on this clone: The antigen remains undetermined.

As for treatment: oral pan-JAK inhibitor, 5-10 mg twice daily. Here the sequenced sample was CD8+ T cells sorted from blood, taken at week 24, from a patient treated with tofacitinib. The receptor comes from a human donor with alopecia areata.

This chain's CDR3 is CASSARTANYGYTF. CDR3 in DNA: TGTGCCAGCAGCGCTCGGACAGCCAACTATGGCTACACCTTC. The chain combines TRBV13 with TRBJ1-2; perhaps TRBD1 as D (6 bases). CDR1 PRHDT and CDR2 FYEKMQ come from the germline V gene (reference sequence). V lost 5 bases, J lost 2 bases, and 12 bases lay in between. This CDR3 spans 14 amino acids.